What follows are 10 T cell receptor beta chains derived from one specimen sequenced in a study of blood T cell repertoires in COVID-19. Assay used: immunoSEQ multiplex PCR; TCRdb lists only in-frame clones, some missing. Of 90,000 to 140,000 clones in the sample, 80% to 85% were seen once. The sample was peripheral blood. The receptors shown here come from a man at least 80 years old with acute or convalescent COVID-19.

The chain carries TRBV6-6 and TRBJ2-5; a weak D match, TRBD2 (5 bases). Germline V lookup: CDR1 MNHNY, CDR2 SVGAGI (reference sequence). With 4 bases removed from V and 5 bases from J, the gap between germline ends came to 17 bases. The CDR3 totals 15 residues. The CDR3 nucleotides read TGTGCCAGCAGTTTCCCCGGACGCGGGTCGGAGACCCAGTACTTC. Translated: CASSFPGRGSETQYF.

V usage is TRBV18 and J usage is TRBJ2-5, with D unresolved. Germline lookup yields CDR1 KGHSH and CDR2 LQKENI. V lost 2 bases and J lost 3, with 4 bases in between. This CDR3 is 12 amino acids long. CDR3 nucleotide sequence: TGTGCCAGCTCACCAACAAAAGAGACCCAGTACTTC. This gives the protein CASSPTKETQYF.

This chain links TRBV18 with TRBJ2-2, with 16 nucleotides matching TRBD2. Germline lookup yields CDR1 KGHSH and CDR2 LQKENI. Trimming removed 4 bases from V and 3 bases from J; junction bases left unmatched: 8. The CDR3 runs 19 residues. Written as DNA, the CDR3 is TGTGCCAGCTCACGACCGGGACTAGCGGGAGGGGACCACACCGGGGAGCTGTTTTTT. This gives the protein CASSRPGLAGGDHTGELFF.

The V call is TRBV6-5, the J call TRBJ1-5, with D hard to call. The germline CDR1 and CDR2 sequences are MNHEY and SVGAGI. Deletions cut 6 bases from V and 4 bases from J, with 10 bases between. The CDR3 covers 13 residues. The CDR3 bases are TGTGCCAGCAGCACGACACTGAATCAGCCCCAGCATTTT. Residues: CASSTTLNQPQHF.

The gene calls are TRBV4-3 and TRBJ1-6, with 9 bases fitting TRBD1. V lost 3 bases and J lost 9; bases outside the gene matches: 12. Germline CDR1 and CDR2: LGHNA and YSLEER. The CDR3 is 17 residues long. The DNA of the CDR3 is TGCGCCAGCAGCCAGGAGCCCCCGGGACAGGGTAGTTCACCCCTCCACTTT. Translating gives CASSQEPPGQGSSPLHF.

CDR3 sequence: CASKTGRGYTF. The DNA for the CDR3 is TGTGCCAGCAAGACAGGGAGAGGCTACACCTTC. This chain uses TRBV25-1 with TRBJ1-2, with 7 bases that match TRBD1. There are 11 residues in the CDR3. V dropped 7 bases and J dropped 8; count of bases not matched to a gene: 4. CDR1 is MGHDK and CDR2 is SYGVNS in the germline V gene.

V and J are TRBV7-6 and TRBJ2-1; the match to TRBD2 covers 8 bases. CDR3 length: 15 amino acids. The V gene end was trimmed by 4 bases and the J gene end by 9 bases; junction bases not matched to a gene: 11. Looked up from germline, CDR1 is SGHVS and CDR2 is FNYEAQ. The DNA for the CDR3 is TGTGCCAGCAGCTCTCAAAGCGGGAGCCTAAGTGAGCAGTTCTTC. Its translation is CASSSQSGSLSEQFF.

This clone occurred many times. The J gene is TRBJ2-7, the V gene TRBV28; D unresolved. The ends were cut back, 6 bases at V and 4 bases at J, with 10 bases in the middle. The CDR3 has 12 residues. Germline-derived CDR1 and CDR2 are MDHEN and SYDVKM. As DNA, the CDR3 is TGTGCCAGCAGATCCTTCAGATACGAGCAGTACTTC. Translating it yields CASRSFRYEQYF.

The chain has TRBV19 and TRBJ1-5; D ambiguous. V was clipped by 4 bases and J by 1 base, with 11 bases between them. The germline V gene has CDR1 LNHDA and CDR2 SQIVND (reference sequence). This CDR3 contains 15 residues. As DNA, the CDR3 is TGTGCCAGTAGTACCGGGTCACGGAGCAATCAGCCCCAGCATTTT. It codes for CASSTGSRSNQPQHF.

This chain joins TRBV27 and TRBJ1-6, with D perhaps matching TRBD1 (6 bases). This CDR3 comprises 15 residues. Trimming removed 8 bases at V and 8 bases at J, with 19 bases between. Germline lookup yields CDR1 MNHEY and CDR2 SMNVEV (reference sequence). CDR3 region: CASSLPQGRDSPLHF. CDR3 DNA sequence: TGTGCCAGCTCTCTCCCCCAGGGGCGGGATTCACCCCTCCACTTT.